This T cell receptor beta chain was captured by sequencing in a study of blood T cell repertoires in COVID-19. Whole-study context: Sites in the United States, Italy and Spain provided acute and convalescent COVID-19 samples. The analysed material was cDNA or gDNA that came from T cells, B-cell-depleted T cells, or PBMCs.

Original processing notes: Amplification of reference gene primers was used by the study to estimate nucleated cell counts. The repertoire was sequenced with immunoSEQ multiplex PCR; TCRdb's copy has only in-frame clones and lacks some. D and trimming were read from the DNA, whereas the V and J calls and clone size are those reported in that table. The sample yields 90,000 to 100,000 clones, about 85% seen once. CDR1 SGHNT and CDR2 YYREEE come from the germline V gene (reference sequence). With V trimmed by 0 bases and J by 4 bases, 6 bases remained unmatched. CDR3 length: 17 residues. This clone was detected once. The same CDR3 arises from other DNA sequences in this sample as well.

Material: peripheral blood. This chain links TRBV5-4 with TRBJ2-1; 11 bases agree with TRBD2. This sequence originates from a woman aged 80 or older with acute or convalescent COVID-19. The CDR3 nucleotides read TGTGCCAGCAGCTTGGGCTTTAGCGGGGGGGCTTACAATGAGCAGTTCTTC. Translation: CASSLGFSGGAYNEQFF.